The T cell receptor beta chain described here comes from a study of read filtering for tumor transcriptome and immune sequencing. Trimming pared 3 bases from V and 7 bases from J, leaving 16 bases between. The CDR3 is 14 amino acids. From approximately 430 ng of RNA, a library with molecular barcoded alpha/delta and beta/gamma adaptors was made. TCRdb passed the reads through MiXCR, listing each CDR3 protein once. The sample carries some 46,000 distinct CDR3 sequences, over 9.5% recorded once. This clonotype was counted ten times or more. The chain carries TRBV12-3 or TRBV12-4 and TRBJ2-7; D unclear. Specimen: a population of CD138-negative cells sorted from bone marrow. The receptor was derived from a donor at least 40 years old with multiple myeloma. The CDR3 spells CASSFLFDTVEQYF. The CDR3 nucleotides are TGTGCCAGCAGTTTTTTGTTCGACACCGTTGAGCAGTACTTC.